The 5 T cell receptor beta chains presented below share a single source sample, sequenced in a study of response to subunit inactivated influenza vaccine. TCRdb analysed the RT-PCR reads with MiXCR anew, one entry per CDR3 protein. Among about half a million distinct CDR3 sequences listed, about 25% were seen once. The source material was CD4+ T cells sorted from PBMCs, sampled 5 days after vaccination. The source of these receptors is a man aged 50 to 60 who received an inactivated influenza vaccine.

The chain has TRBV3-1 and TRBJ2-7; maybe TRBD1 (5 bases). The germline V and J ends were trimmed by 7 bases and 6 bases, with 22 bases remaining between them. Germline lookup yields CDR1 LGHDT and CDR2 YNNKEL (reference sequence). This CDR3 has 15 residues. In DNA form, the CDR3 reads TGTGCCAGCACCCACGGCGTTTGGGGCCTCCGCGAGCAGTACTTC. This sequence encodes CASTHGVWGLREQYF.

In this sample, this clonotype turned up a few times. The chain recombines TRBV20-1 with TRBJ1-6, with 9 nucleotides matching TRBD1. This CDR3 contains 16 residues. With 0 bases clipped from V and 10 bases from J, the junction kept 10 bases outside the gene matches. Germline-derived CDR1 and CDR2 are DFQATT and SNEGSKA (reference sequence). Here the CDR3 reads CSARDPRTGERSPLHF. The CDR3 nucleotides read TGCAGTGCTAGAGATCCCCGGACAGGGGAAAGATCACCCCTCCACTTT.

In nucleotides, the CDR3 is TGCAGTGCTGGCATCGGGACAGGGAACAATGAGCAGTTCTTC. Amino acid sequence: CSAGIGTGNNEQFF. The rearrangement joins TRBV20-1 to TRBJ2-1; TRBD1 aligns across 9 bases. Per germline, CDR1 DFQATT and CDR2 SNEGSKA (reference sequence). This CDR3 has 14 amino acids. J was trimmed by 5 bases and V by 5 bases; bases with no gene match: 7.

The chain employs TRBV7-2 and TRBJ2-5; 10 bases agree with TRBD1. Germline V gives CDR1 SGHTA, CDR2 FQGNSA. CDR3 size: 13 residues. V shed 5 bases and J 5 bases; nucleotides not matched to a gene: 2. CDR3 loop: CASSGTGVETQYF. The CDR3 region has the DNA TGTGCCAGCAGCGGGACAGGGGTGGAGACCCAGTACTTC.

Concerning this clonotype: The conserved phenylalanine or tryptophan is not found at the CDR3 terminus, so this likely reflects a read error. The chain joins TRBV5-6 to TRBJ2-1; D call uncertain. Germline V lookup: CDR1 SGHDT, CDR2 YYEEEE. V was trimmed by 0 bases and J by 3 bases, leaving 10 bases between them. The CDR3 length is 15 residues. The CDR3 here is CASSLAGLSYNEQFL. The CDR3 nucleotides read TGTGCCAGCAGCTTGGCCGGGTTGAGCTACAATGAGCAGTTCCTC.